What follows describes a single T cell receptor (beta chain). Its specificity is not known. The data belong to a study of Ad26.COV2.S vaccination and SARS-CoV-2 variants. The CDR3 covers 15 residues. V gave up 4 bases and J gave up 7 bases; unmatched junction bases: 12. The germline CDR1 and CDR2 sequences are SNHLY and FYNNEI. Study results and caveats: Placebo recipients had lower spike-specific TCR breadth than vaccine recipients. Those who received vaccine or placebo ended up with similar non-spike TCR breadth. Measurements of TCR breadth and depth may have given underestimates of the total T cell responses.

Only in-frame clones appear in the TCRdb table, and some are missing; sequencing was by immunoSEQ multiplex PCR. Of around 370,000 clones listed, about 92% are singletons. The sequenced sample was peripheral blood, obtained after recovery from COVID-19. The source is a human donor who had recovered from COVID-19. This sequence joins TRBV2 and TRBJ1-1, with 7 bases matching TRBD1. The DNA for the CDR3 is TGTGCCAGCAGTGGGACCTTGGGACAGAAAAATGAAGCTTTCTTT. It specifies CASSGTLGQKNEAFF.